This TCR beta chain was recovered during a study of cytomegalovirus exposure and HLA in healthy donors (dated by TCRdb to 2015 to 2018). Notes on the research overall: An earlier analysis of approximately 600 of the donors reported 250 to 300 Gb of sequence data and roughly 100 million unique TCR beta sequences from around 200 million T cells. In a later genetic analysis, genome-wide SNP genotypes for about three fifths of the 666 donors were used, and that subset was treated as a discovery cohort. Roughly 5 DR-DQ haplotypes were handled as single units for association and clustering, since linkage in the cohort was strong. Donor age, sex, ethnicity and CMV serostatus were compiled together with the repertoire data. Typing coverage differed by locus: A, B, C, DRB1 and DQB1 were typed in about 620-630 donors, DQA1 in 500 to 550, DPA1 in nearly 610, and DPB1 in about 450. Among roughly 400 genotyped donors of the cohort, an average of around 250,000 unique TCR beta nucleotide sequences was sequenced per donor, of which roughly 17% were non-productive. The later analysis used no new phenotypic data to find candidate immune exposures, relying instead on TCR beta sequences and their occurrence across donors. A later analysis re-analyzed previously published TCR beta repertoires from 500 to 700 donors and added high-resolution HLA genotyping to study TCR occurrence patterns. To predict cytomegalovirus infection status, the study brought together high-throughput TCR immunosequencing, statistical association of individual TCRs with disease status, and machine learning. The study aimed to test whether cataloging public T cell receptors could reveal signatures of past pathogen exposure. Every repertoire in the discovery cohort had been generated on one and the same sequencing platform. The genetic ancestry cluster associated with self-reported Caucasian donors included 81% of the 398 genotyped donors. The study used immunosequencing to profile the T cell repertoires of several hundred subjects and linked those repertoires to cytomegalovirus serostatus. Around 320 gigabases of sequencing data and 80 million or so unique TCR sequences were included in an early release covering about 600 HLA-typed donors. A separate validation cohort of 100 to 150 different subjects was used in addition to the 666-subject first cohort. An earlier analysis of 587 of the donors applied high-throughput TCR beta sequencing to assess whether each TCR beta V gene segment acted as functional or pseudogenic. Both class I and class II loci were covered by HLA typing, at four-digit resolution.

To prepare the library, the immunoSEQ multiplex PCR assay was applied. A mixture of 60 forward primers for TCR Vbeta segments and 13 reverse primers for TCR Jbeta segments was used in the multiplex PCR. A multiplex PCR assay on genomic DNA amplified the CDR3 region of rearranged TCR beta genes. The amplified TCR beta libraries were sequenced on the Illumina HiSeq System as 87-base-pair reads. The study's own analysis went as follows. Across the roughly 640 repertoires, a later analysis counted 75 million to 90 million unique TCR beta chains, roughly 11 million of which were shared by at least two donors. Raw reads were error-corrected and collapsed into unique sequences by a nearest-neighbor algorithm in which closely related sequences were merged to remove PCR and sequencing errors. Alignment of CDR3 sequences to IMGT reference sequences was used to assign V, D and J gene segments. Each retained sequence needed at least a six-nucleotide match to both a V gene segment and a J gene segment. A rearrangement was called productive if the CDR3 had no stop codons and remained in frame with V and J, and every other rearrangement was called non-productive. CDR3 was defined by IMGT convention, running from the second conserved V-encoded cysteine to the conserved J-encoded phenylalanine. The earlier analysis of about 590 of the donors excluded sequences that lacked an unambiguous match to a single V gene segment. An earlier analysis of about 590 of the donors classified V segments as functional when productive rearrangements were above 56.7% and as segregating when the standard deviation between donors was above 5%. To diagnose cytomegalovirus status from the catalog of TCR beta chain sequences, a statistical classification framework was built. V and J gene assignment, in a later analysis, came from comparing TCR nucleotide sequences with IMGT/GENE-DB human TR gene sequences. The TCRdist pipeline was used in a later analysis to assign CDR3 sequences and most-parsimonious VDJ recombination scenarios. In a later analysis, each TCR beta chain was defined by its CDR3 amino acid sequence together with its V-gene family, and reads lacking a unique V-gene family were excluded. In a later analysis, approximately 640 highly shared, low-generation-probability nucleotide sequences were removed to address suspected cross-contamination and a sequencing artifact. In a later analysis, a clonal expansion index was calculated for each public chain from normalized within-repertoire ranks of inferred template counts. In a later analysis, generation probabilities were computed using a VDJ recombination model fitted to out-of-frame rearrangements, and the results were checked against IGoR. In a later analysis, hypergeometric tests were used to score TCR-TCR, TCR-HLA and TCR-CMV co-occurrence, with a repertoire-size bias correction applied to TCR pairs. To estimate false discovery rates, a later analysis permuted the HLA or CMV assignments 20 times. In a later analysis, co-occurring TCRs were grouped using DBSCAN, with TCRdist sequence similarity added in when clustering inside HLA-allele-positive subsets. Co-occurrence clustering excluded repertoires with fewer than 30,000 or more than 120,000 public chains, plus five with anomalous nucleotide sharing. TCRdb re-hosts the immuneACCESS table, in-frame sequences only. Its copies lack some clones; in the studies checked, an unresolved V gene accounts for under half of them, and the cause for the rest is not known. That table furnishes V, J and clone size, whereas the DNA furnished D and trimming. Within this sample are roughly 160,000 clones, with nearly 80% of them counted one time only. Together, the top ten hold 11% to 15% of the sample.

The cohort comprised 710 or so healthy bone marrow donors. At the time of sampling, all cohort members were nominally healthy, though unrecorded immune exposures were likely present. The donor tested CMV seropositive and was one of the 289 seropositive cohort members. A peripheral blood sample was collected from each donor, and TCR beta sequencing was performed on peripheral blood mononuclear cells. The Qiagen DNeasy Blood Extraction Kit was used to extract genomic DNA from the blood cell samples. Here is what the overall study found, with its caveats: Specific HLA alleles were associated with roughly 17,000 TCR beta sequences at a false discovery rate of 0.05 in a later analysis. Correlated functional status among segregating V segments might be attributable to linkage disequilibrium, but an unknown experimental factor could not be ruled out. A further reported finding was that TCR beta sequences accurately predicted the HLA-A and HLA-B alleles for most subjects in the first cohort. Compared with the approximately 720-donor mean, donors in an Asian-associated ancestry cluster had fewer N-insertions in productive TCRs, according to a later genetic analysis. A cluster of highly shared sequence variants was judged likely to be a technical artifact of the sequencing pipeline. The 87-base-pair reads could not distinguish some IMGT-functional V segments, including TRBV6-2 and TRBV6-3, so those segments were excluded. When HLA alleles, especially DR and DQ, strongly co-occurred, attributing TCR associations to individual alleles was difficult. In both the original and validation cohorts, the classifier was reported to diagnose cytomegalovirus status with high specificity and sensitivity. In an earlier analysis of around 500 of the donors, most TCR beta V segments appeared in productive rearrangements about 90% or about 30% of the time, broadly matching IMGT annotations. Immune exposure information for the cohort was limited to CMV serostatus. Most TCR sequences were seen in very few donors, while some public TCRs were found in many individuals. In this cohort, only TCR beta chains were sequenced, and detectable features were limited by the absence of alpha or paired-chain data. A later analysis found that most CMV-associated TCR beta chains appeared HLA-restricted, with HLA associations seemingly driven largely by CMV exposure. In a later analysis, HLA-associated TCR beta chains were found to be more clonally expanded and to have lower generation probabilities than equally common non-associated chains. In a later analysis, the rate of TCR association differed among HLA loci, with DRB1 alleles having the most associated TCRs and HLA-C alleles having the fewest. Because HLA typing was missing for some donors at each locus, association tests included only the typed subset. According to the authors, the approach could potentially be generalized to other disease states and immunological phenotypes. The study gave a list of about 150 TCR beta chains associated with cytomegalovirus. A later genetic analysis associated a missense DCLRE1C variant with V-gene and J-gene trimming of TCR beta chains, and an independent cohort replicated the association. A later analysis reported that several top co-occurrence clusters appeared linked to parvovirus B19, influenza, CMV and Epstein-Barr virus. Because counts were too low, seventeen rarely observed V segments, including chromosome 9 orphons, were left out of the earlier analysis of a few hundred of the donors. Roughly uniform sequencing depth across donors was assumed in presence/absence analyses, although this assumption may not hold. Three of the identified cytomegalovirus-associated TCR beta chains were confirmed in vitro to be specific for cytomegalovirus antigens.

CDR1 MDHEN and CDR2 SYDVKM are derived from the germline V gene. Measured from the cysteine to the phenylalanine, the CDR3 is 12 residues long. Only the CDR3 DNA stays, 36 bases, in frame from base 1. Trimming removed 6 bases from V and 8 bases from J, leaving 13 bases between the germline ends. Of note for this clone: Which antigen it targets is not known. The sample holds no much larger clone one base away, and base qualities are not on file.

The receptor was derived from a man over 45 in good health and CMV-seropositive. Sequenced sample: PBMCs. Recombination connected TRBV28 to TRBJ1-2; TRBD1 might be the D gene, on 5 matching bases. For the CDR3, the sequence is CASSRATPGYTF. DNA sequence: TGTGCCAGCAGCAGGGCGACGCCGGGCTACACCTTC.